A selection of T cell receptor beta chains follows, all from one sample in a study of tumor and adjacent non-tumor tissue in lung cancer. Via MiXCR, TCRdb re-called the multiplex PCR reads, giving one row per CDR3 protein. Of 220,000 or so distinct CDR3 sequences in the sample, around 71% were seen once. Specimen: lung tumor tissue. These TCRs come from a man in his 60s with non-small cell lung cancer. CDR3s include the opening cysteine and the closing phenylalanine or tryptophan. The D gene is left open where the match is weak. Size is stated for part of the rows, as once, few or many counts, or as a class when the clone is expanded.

CDR3: CSARDRGRVTDTQYF; DNA: TGCAGTGCTAGAGATCGCGGGAGGGTCACAGATACACAGTATTTT; J: TRBJ2-3; size: -; V: TRBV20-1; D: TRBD2
CDR3: CSARRGRVLGRDTQYF; DNA: TGCAGTGCTAGGCGGGGGAGAGTCCTCGGACGGGATACGCAGTATTTT; J: TRBJ2-3; size: many; V: TRBV20-1; D: TRBD2
CDR3: CASSPRRETSEKLFF; DNA: TGTGCCAGCAGCCCTCGCCGGGAGACGTCTGAAAAGCTATTTTTT; J: TRBJ1-4; size: -; V: TRBV11-1; D: -
CDR3: CASSSSHFSSTDTQYF; DNA: TGTGCCAGCAGCTCAAGCCACTTTTCTAGCACAGATACGCAGTATTTT; J: TRBJ2-3; size: many; V: TRBV5-5; D: -
CDR3: CSAGDRDGMNTETFF; DNA: TGCAGTGCTGGCGACAGGGACGGGATGAACACTGAAACTTTCTTT; J: TRBJ1-1; size: -; V: TRBV20-1; D: TRBD1
CDR3: CSAGYGFLTSVGDEQYF; DNA: TGCAGTGCCGGCTACGGTTTCCTGACTAGCGTGGGGGACGAGCAGTACTTC; J: TRBJ2-7; size: -; V: TRBV20-1; D: TRBD2
CDR3: CIVKTYGGGNQPQHF; DNA: TGCATCGTCAAGACGTACGGGGGGGGTAATCAGCCCCAGCATTTT; J: TRBJ1-5; size: -; V: TRBV29-1; D: -
CDR3: CASNQNTDTQYF; DNA: TGTGCCAGCAACCAGAACACAGATACGCAGTATTTT; J: TRBJ2-3; size: many; V: TRBV12-3/TRBV12-4; D: -
CDR3: CASSTPSTF; DNA: TGTGCCAGCTCTACGCCTAGTACCTTC; J: TRBJ1-2; size: -; V: TRBV6-1; D: -
CDR3: CASRPGSGYQETQYF; DNA: TGTGCAAGCAGGCCAGGTTCGGGGTACCAAGAGACCCAGTACTTC; J: TRBJ2-5; size: once; V: TRBV6-5; D: -
CDR3: CSASRDQASMNTEAFF; DNA: TGCAGCGCCTCCAGGGATCAAGCATCCATGAACACTGAAGCTTTCTTT; J: TRBJ1-1; size: -; V: TRBV29-1; D: -
CDR3: CVSIGNEQFF; DNA: TGTGTCAGCATAGGGAATGAGCAGTTCTTC; J: TRBJ2-1; size: -; V: TRBV6-1; D: -
CDR3: CASSYDRTGRDYDQYF; DNA: TGTGCCAGCAGTTACGACCGGACAGGTCGGGACTACGATCAGTACTTC; J: TRBJ2-7; size: -; V: TRBV6-6; D: -
CDR3: CASSYSGRGSYEHYF; DNA: TGTGCCAGCAGTTACTCAGGGCGGGGTTCCTACGAGCACTACTTC; J: TRBJ2-7; size: once; V: TRBV6-6; D: -
CDR3: CASSLGGVMNSEAFF; DNA: TGTGCCAGTAGCCTAGGGGGCGTGATGAACTCTGAAGCTTTCTTT; J: TRBJ1-1; size: -; V: TRBV11-3; D: TRBD1
CDR3: CASSLHCPGYNVQFF; DNA: TGTGCCAGCAGTCTTCATTGCCCGGGATACAATGTGCAGTTCTTC; J: TRBJ2-1; size: -; V: TRBV6-2/TRBV6-3; D: -
CDR3: CASIQQTGNSPLHF; DNA: TGTGCCAGCATCCAACAGACGGGGAACTCACCCCTCCACTTT; J: TRBJ1-6; size: -; V: TRBV6-6; D: -
CDR3: CSAYTELNSYEQYF; DNA: TGCAGTGCTTACACGGAATTGAACTCCTACGAGCAGTACTTC; J: TRBJ2-7; size: -; V: TRBV20-1; D: -
CDR3: CASSYGQGGNQPQHF; DNA: TGTGCCAGCAGTTACGGGCAGGGCGGCAATCAGCCCCAGCATTTT; J: TRBJ1-5; size: many; V: TRBV6-6; D: -
CDR3: CASSQETHYGYTF; DNA: TGCGCCAGCAGCCAAGAGACTCACTATGGCTACACCTTC; J: TRBJ1-2; size: many; V: TRBV4-3; D: -
CDR3: CASSAGTSRRDEQLF; DNA: TGTGCCAGCAGTGCGGGGACTAGTAGGCGCGATGAGCAGCTCTTC; J: TRBJ2-1; size: -; V: TRBV5-4; D: TRBD2
CDR3: CASSFCGSTGNSIYF; DNA: TGTGCCAGCAGCTTTTGCGGGAGCACTGGAAACAGCATATATTTT; J: TRBJ1-3; size: -; V: TRBV11-3; D: -
CDR3: CVSSLASAGALYNEQFF; DNA: TGTGTCAGCAGTTTAGCGTCAGCGGGGGCTCTATACAATGAGCAGTTCTTC; J: TRBJ2-1; size: -; V: TRBV12-3/TRBV12-4; D: TRBD2
CDR3: CASSHRGVLRNYGYTF; DNA: TGCGCCAGCAGCCACCGTGGGGTTCTCAGGAACTATGGCTACACCTTC; J: TRBJ1-2; size: -; V: TRBV4-3; D: -
CDR3: CANGHQEDTQYF; DNA: TGTGCTAATGGCCACCAAGAAGATACGCAGTATTTT; J: TRBJ2-3; size: -; V: TRBV12-5; D: -
CDR3: CASTTPGQRPSGANVLTF; DNA: TGTGCCAGCACTACCCCGGGACAGCGTCCTTCTGGGGCCAACGTCCTGACTTTC; J: TRBJ2-6; size: -; V: TRBV28; D: TRBD1
CDR3: CASRQAGFHEQYF; DNA: TGCGCCAGCAGGCAGGCAGGGTTCCATGAGCAGTACTTC; J: TRBJ2-7; size: -; V: TRBV4-1; D: -
CDR3: CAGSPGGTLNTEAFF; DNA: TGTGCTGGCAGCCCGGGGGGGACTCTGAACACTGAAGCTTTCTTT; J: TRBJ1-1; size: -; V: TRBV11-1; D: -
CDR3: CGSNLERGGSQYF; DNA: TGTGGCAGCAACTTAGAACGGGGAGGATCGCAGTATTTT; J: TRBJ2-3; size: -; V: TRBV11-2; D: -
CDR3: CASRYTGVGGFTF; DNA: TGTGCCAGCAGATATACAGGGGTTGGCGGATTTACCTTC; J: TRBJ1-2; size: -; V: TRBV6-2/TRBV6-3; D: TRBD1
CDR3: CTSSFLGAGGRFRGNTIYF; DNA: TGTACCAGCAGTTTCCTGGGGGCAGGGGGCCGCTTCCGTGGAAACACCATATATTTT; J: TRBJ1-3; size: -; V: TRBV12-3/TRBV12-4; D: TRBD1
CDR3: CASSQTGLGDTQYF; DNA: TGCGCCAGCAGCCAGACTGGGCTAGGGGATACGCAGTATTTT; J: TRBJ2-3; size: few; V: TRBV4-1; D: -
CDR3: CSALTSGFPYEQYF; DNA: TGCAGTGCTTTGACTAGCGGGTTCCCCTACGAGCAATACTTC; J: TRBJ2-7; size: -; V: TRBV20-1; D: TRBD2
CDR3: CASSYSPAGAKTQYF; DNA: TGTGCCAGCAGTTACTCACCGGCAGGGGCGAAGACCCAGTACTTC; J: TRBJ2-5; size: -; V: TRBV6-5; D: -
CDR3: CASQRPEGRQPQHF; DNA: TGTGCCAGCCAGCGTCCAGAAGGAAGGCAGCCCCAGCATTTT; J: TRBJ1-5; size: -; V: TRBV6-1; D: -
CDR3: CSSLAGPTDTQYF; DNA: TGCAGTTCCTTAGCGGGACCCACGGATACGCAGTATTTT; J: TRBJ2-3; size: -; V: TRBV20-1; D: TRBD2
CDR3: CASSYLGTGNTGEPFF; DNA: TGTGCCAGCAGCTACCTCGGGACAGGAAACACCGGGGAGCCGTTTTTT; J: TRBJ2-2; size: -; V: TRBV11-3; D: TRBD1
CDR3: CATRMRGAGISTDTQYF; DNA: TGTGCCACTCGAATGAGGGGGGCGGGTATTAGCACAGATACGCAGTATTTT; J: TRBJ2-3; size: -; V: TRBV6-5; D: -
CDR3: CASRYGGSGQPQHF; DNA: TGTGCTAGCAGATACGGGGGGTCAGGGCAGCCCCAGCATTTT; J: TRBJ1-5; size: few; V: TRBV6-5; D: -
CDR3: CASSEASDQPQHF; DNA: TGTGCCAGCAGTGAAGCGTCGGATCAGCCCCAGCATTTT; J: TRBJ1-5; size: -; V: TRBV6-1; D: -
CDR3: CALEKATAVNNEQFF; DNA: TGTGCCCTGGAGAAAGCTACAGCCGTCAACAATGAGCAGTTCTTC; J: TRBJ2-1; size: many; V: TRBV30; D: -